The 28 T cell receptor beta chains presented below share a single source sample, sequenced in a study of shared clonotypes between healthy human individuals. Method: immunoSEQ multiplex PCR; TCRdb's copy keeps in-frame clones and lacks some. The sample has around 2.1 million clones; approximately 94% are singletons. Naive CD8 cells were CD45RO-negative, positively selected for CCR7, excluding terminally differentiated effector memory CD45RA+ cells. The sequencing sample was made of naive CD8+ T cells from PBMCs. The source of these receptors is a man between 18 and 35 years old in good health. Some clones in this sample may be carry-over from other donors' samples.

This clone is a singleton in its sample. This sequence joins TRBV27 and TRBJ1-1, with 10 bases aligning to TRBD1. The CDR3 consists of 17 residues. Germline V gene sequence: CDR1 MNHEY, CDR2 SMNVEV (reference sequence). The ends lost 5 bases at V and 0 bases at J; junction bases unmatched: 9. In DNA, the CDR3 is TGTGCCAGCAGTCCATTAGGGGACAGGGGCATGAACACTGAAGCTTTCTTT. This sequence encodes CASSPLGDRGMNTEAFF.

The J gene is TRBJ1-2, the V gene TRBV4-3; a weak D match, TRBD1 (5 bases). CDR3 size: 14 residues. Per germline, CDR1 LGHNA and CDR2 YSLEER. Trimming removed 1 base at V and 4 bases at J, with 10 bases between. CDR3 DNA sequence: TGCGCCAGCAGCCAAGGGGACGGGATCTATGGCTACACCTTC. Translated: CASSQGDGIYGYTF.

About this clone: The identical CDR3 is also encoded by other nucleotide sequences in the sample. The CDR3 sequence: CASSLAAYNEQFF. CDR3 nucleotides: TGTGCCAGCAGCTTAGCGGCCTACAATGAGCAGTTCTTC. The V gene is TRBV7-9, the J gene TRBJ2-1; D unclear. The ends were cut back, 0 bases at V and 2 bases at J, with 2 bases in the middle. Per the germline V gene, CDR1 is SEHNR and CDR2 is FQNEAQ (reference sequence). This CDR3 spans 13 amino acids. Combining the CDR3 with reference TRBV7-9 and TRBJ2-1 gives the whole variable domain DTGVSQNPRHKITKRGQNVTFRCDPISEHNRLYWYRQTLGQGPEFLTYFQNEAQLEKSRLLSDRFSAERPKGSFSTLEIQRTEQGDSAMYLCASSLAAYNEQFFGPGTRLTVL.

The chain is built from TRBV10-1 and TRBJ2-1, with unresolved D. This CDR3 has 14 amino acids. Trimming removed 10 bases from V and 5 bases from J, with 18 bases in between. The germline V gene encodes CDR1 WNHNN and CDR2 SYGVQD (reference sequence). CDR3 sequence (DNA): TGCGCCACCCGAAGGAGCGCCCGGGACAATGAGCAGTTCTTC. This codes for CATRRSARDNEQFF.

The table lists this clone with a count of one. The chain recombines TRBV4-1 with TRBJ1-2; 7 bases are shared with TRBD1. Germline CDR1 reads MGHRA; CDR2 reads YSYEKL. This CDR3 has 18 residues. J gave up 4 bases and V 0 bases, and 14 bases lay outside the gene matches. The DNA for the CDR3 is TGCGCCAGCAGCCAAGAGGTAGCTTTGGACAGGAGTCCCTATGGCTACACCTTC. Its protein is CASSQEVALDRSPYGYTF.

The chain recombines TRBV4-2 with TRBJ2-1; D may correspond to TRBD1 or TRBD2 (6 bases each). Trimming cost V 5 bases and J 7 bases, with 12 bases left between them. This CDR3 is built from 13 residues. The V gene's germline CDR1 is LGHNA and CDR2 YNFKEQ. CDR3 residues: CASSGGGLNEQFF. CDR3 DNA: TGTGCCAGCAGCGGAGGGGGATTGAATGAGCAGTTCTTC.

The rearrangement joins TRBV7-9 to TRBJ1-2; D is perhaps TRBD1 (5 bases). V lost 1 base to trimming and J lost 3 bases, with 9 bases between them. This CDR3 contains 14 residues. Germline CDR1 and CDR2: SEHNR and FQNEAQ (reference sequence). The CDR3 region has the DNA TGTGCCAGCAGCTTAGACCGGGGCTACTATGGCTACACCTTC. Its protein is CASSLDRGYYGYTF.

The chain has TRBV27 and TRBJ1-5, with 10 bases matching TRBD1. The germline gives CDR1 MNHEY, CDR2 SMNVEV (reference sequence). With 5 bases clipped from V and 3 bases from J, the junction kept 7 bases outside the gene matches. The CDR3 loop spans 16 amino acids. The CDR3 spells CASSPQGTGVNQPQHF. The CDR3 DNA reads as TGTGCCAGCAGTCCCCAGGGGACAGGGGTCAATCAGCCCCAGCATTTT.

The rearrangement uses TRBV5-1 and TRBJ2-7; D is uncertain. V was cut by 4 bases and J by 1 base, with 12 bases left in between. The CDR3 is 14 residues long. Germline V gene data show CDR1 as SGHRS and CDR2 as YFSETQ. Here the CDR3 DNA reads TGCGCCAGCAGCCGGAAGACGGATTCCTACGAGCAGTACTTC. It translates to CASSRKTDSYEQYF.

This chain joins TRBV19 and TRBJ2-7, with 8 nucleotides matching TRBD2. The CDR3 covers 15 residues. V shed 7 bases, J shed 2 bases, and the junction held 10 bases outside the gene matches. Germline values: CDR1 LNHDA, CDR2 SQIVND (reference sequence). The CDR3 region has the DNA TGTGCCAGTACCCAAGCGGGAGAGGGGGCCTACGAGCAGTACTTC. Protein sequence: CASTQAGEGAYEQYF.

This clone has only a few counts. The J gene is TRBJ1-5, the V gene TRBV28; D unresolved. Germline CDR1 and CDR2: MDHEN and SYDVKM. The V gene lost 6 bases and the J gene lost 0 bases, with 12 bases spanning the gap. This CDR3 spans 15 amino acids. The CDR3 sequence: CASRISSFSNQPQHF. The CDR3 bases are TGTGCCAGCAGGATATCGTCTTTTAGCAATCAGCCCCAGCATTTT.

The V gene is TRBV5-4, the J gene TRBJ2-7; TRBD1 matches at 11 bases. This CDR3 has 15 amino acids. From germline, CDR1 is SGHNT and CDR2 YYREEE (reference sequence). The V segment lost 0 bases and the J segment 3 bases; nucleotides outside the gene matches: 2. The CDR3 protein is CASSLGGTGGYEQYF. In nucleotides, the CDR3 is TGTGCCAGCAGCTTGGGGGGGACAGGGGGCTACGAGCAGTACTTC.

Notes on this clone: Other DNA sequences in this sample translate to the same CDR3. The J gene is TRBJ2-7, the V gene TRBV5-1; D is perhaps TRBD1 (6 bases). V lost 0 bases and J 4 bases, leaving 11 bases between the germline ends. CDR1 is SGHRS and CDR2 is YFSETQ in the germline V gene. The CDR3 consists of 14 residues. CDR3 sequence reads: CASSLVGQGYEQYF. CDR3 nucleotides: TGCGCCAGCAGCTTGGTAGGGCAGGGGTACGAGCAGTACTTC.

The chain joins TRBV7-8 to TRBJ2-7; tentatively, D is TRBD1 or TRBD2 (5 bases each). The CDR3 has 14 amino acids. Trimming left V 5 bases short and J 4 bases short, with 15 bases between. Germline CDR1 is SGHVS and CDR2 is FQNEAQ. The CDR3 bases are TGTGCCAGCAGCCCGGGGCTGGGAGCTTACGAGCAGTACTTC. Its protein is CASSPGLGAYEQYF.

For this clone: The sample carries other DNA sequences with the same CDR3. The rearrangement joins TRBV5-1 to TRBJ2-7; TRBD2 aligns across 9 bases. Unmatched junction bases numbered 0, after V lost 0 bases and J lost 2 bases. This CDR3 has 14 amino acids. Germline values: CDR1 SGHRS, CDR2 YFSETQ. DNA for the CDR3: TGCGCCAGCAGCTTGGGGACTAGCGCCTACGAGCAGTACTTC. Its translation: CASSLGTSAYEQYF.

This chain uses TRBV6-5 with TRBJ1-5; no clear D gene. The CDR3 runs 15 residues. Trimming took 0 bases from V and 2 from J, leaving 8 bases between them. The germline gives CDR1 MNHEY, CDR2 SVGAGI. The CDR3 loop is CASSYSWEGNQPQHF. CDR3 sequence (DNA): TGTGCCAGCAGTTACTCTTGGGAGGGCAATCAGCCCCAGCATTTT.

For this clone: Within the sample, other DNA sequences also encode this same CDR3. The genes are TRBV10-2 and TRBJ2-5; weak D call: TRBD2 (6 bases). Trimming took off 6 bases at V and 5 bases at J, with 16 bases between the two ends. The germline CDR1 and CDR2 sequences are WSHSY and SAAADI. There are 14 residues in the CDR3. The CDR3, as DNA: TGCGCCAGCAGCGGGGGACCGGGTTTGGAGACCCAGTACTTC. Amino acids: CASSGGPGLETQYF.

This clone has just one count. The chain carries TRBV9 and TRBJ2-7, with 8 bases fitting TRBD1. The CDR3 runs to 13 residues. Germline CDR1 and CDR2: SGDLS and YYNGEE. The V and J ends lost 4 bases and 4 bases, in that order; junction bases with no gene match: 4. CDR3 region: CASSPRDRYEQYF. CDR3 sequence (DNA): TGTGCCAGCAGCCCGAGGGACAGGTACGAGCAGTACTTC.

This chain connects TRBV28 to TRBJ2-4, with D perhaps TRBD2 (6 bases). The germline V and J ends were trimmed by 1 base and 2 bases, with 12 bases remaining between them. The germline V gene encodes CDR1 MDHEN and CDR2 SYDVKM. The CDR3 extends over 16 amino acids. CDR3 protein: CASSLFPGASKNIQYF. Written as DNA, the CDR3 is TGTGCCAGCAGTTTATTTCCGGGAGCGTCCAAAAACATTCAGTACTTC.

V usage is TRBV6-5 and J usage is TRBJ1-6, with D hard to call. Germline V gene data show CDR1 as MNHEY and CDR2 as SVGAGI. CDR3 length: 14 residues. Trimming took 6 bases from V and 6 from J, leaving 12 bases between them. CDR3 amino acids: CASSDGLSNSPLHF. The CDR3 bases are TGTGCCAGCAGCGACGGATTAAGTAATTCACCCCTCCACTTT.

The rearrangement uses TRBV10-3 and TRBJ2-2, with D maybe TRBD2 (6 bases). Trimming shortened V by 2 bases and J by 5 bases, and 12 bases separated the two germline ends. From germline, CDR1 is ENHRY and CDR2 SYGVKD. The CDR3 covers 15 residues. Written as DNA, the CDR3 is TGTGCCATCAGTGAGGCTCATGGGACTACCGGGGAGCTGTTTTTT. Residues: CAISEAHGTTGELFF.

This clone was observed once. The chain is built from TRBV6-1 and TRBJ2-7, with D tentatively TRBD2 (5 bases). V shed 2 bases and J shed 3 bases, with 14 bases lying between them. CDR1 and CDR2 from the germline V gene are MNHNS and SASEGT. The CDR3 has 15 residues. The chain's CDR3 is CASSEFVQRLYEQYF. The CDR3 DNA follows: TGTGCCAGCAGTGAATTCGTCCAGCGGCTCTACGAGCAGTACTTC.

The chain uses TRBV2 and TRBJ1-2; D is uncertain. The CDR3 runs 13 residues. V lost 8 bases and J 2 bases, leaving 12 bases between the germline ends. CDR1 is SNHLY and CDR2 is FYNNEI in the germline V gene. CDR3 protein: CASGPKENYGYTF. The CDR3 DNA reads TGTGCCAGCGGACCGAAGGAAAACTATGGCTACACCTTC. Complete variable domain (other parts from reference TRBV2 and TRBJ1-2): EPEVTQTPSHQVTQMGQEVILRCVPISNHLYFYWYRQILGQKVEFLVSFYNNEISEKSEIFDDQFSVERPDGSNFTLKIRSTKLEDSAMYFCASGPKENYGYTFGSGTRLTVV.

This clone occurred once. The CDR3 here is CATSYRTGSSYEQYF. Here the CDR3 DNA reads TGTGCCACCAGCTACAGGACAGGGAGCTCCTACGAGCAGTACTTC. V is TRBV15 and J is TRBJ2-7; TRBD1 matches 8 bases. V shed 5 bases and J 0 bases; nucleotides not matched to a gene: 6. Per the germline V gene, CDR1 is LNHNV and CDR2 is YYDKDF (reference sequence). The CDR3 is 15 residues long.

Points on this clone: This sample also contains other DNA sequences that code for the same CDR3. The chain has TRBV7-9 and TRBJ2-7; D possibly matches TRBD1 or TRBD2 (5 bases each). There are 13 residues in the CDR3. Germline CDR1 SEHNR, CDR2 FQNEAQ (reference sequence). Trimming removed 4 bases at V and 2 bases at J, with 9 bases between. The CDR3 here is CASSSGRTYEQYF. CDR3 nucleotides: TGTGCCAGCAGCTCGGGACGTACCTACGAGCAGTACTTC.

This clone showed up just a few times. This chain connects TRBV28 to TRBJ1-1; D remains unclear. V was trimmed by 4 bases and J by 11 bases, leaving 11 bases between them. The germline V gene has CDR1 MDHEN and CDR2 SYDVKM. The CDR3 totals 11 residues. CDR3 loop: CASSSLVPAFF. In DNA, the CDR3 is TGTGCCAGCAGTTCCCTAGTCCCCGCTTTCTTT. The entire variable domain, with the rest obtained from reference TRBV28 and TRBJ1-1, is as follows: DVKVTQSSRYLVKRTGEKVFLECVQDMDHENMFWYRQDPGLGLRLIYFSYDVKMKEKGDIPEGYSVSREKKERFSLILESASTNQTSMYLCASSSLVPAFFGQGTRLTVV.

This chain connects TRBV7-3 to TRBJ2-1; TRBD2 matches at 7 bases. The CDR3 is made up of 16 amino acids. The J segment lost 8 bases and the V segment lost 5 bases, leaving 15 bases of the junction unmatched. Looked up from germline, CDR1 is SGHTA and CDR2 is FQGTGA. CDR3 sequence (DNA): TGTGCCAGCAGCCCCATCGGACTAGTTGATTGGGATGAGCAGTTCTTC. This gives the protein CASSPIGLVDWDEQFF.

The V call is TRBV27, the J call TRBJ2-5; maybe TRBD1 (7 bases). V shed 6 bases and J shed 5 bases, with 22 bases lying between them. The CDR3 extends over 16 amino acids. Germline CDR1 MNHEY, CDR2 SMNVEV (reference sequence). The CDR3 loop is CASRTRTTGEEETQYF. The DNA of the CDR3 is TGTGCCAGCAGAACTAGGACCACAGGGGAGGAGGAGACCCAGTACTTC.